These T cell receptor beta chains were read from a single sample in a study of blood T cell repertoires in COVID-19. This table comes from immunoSEQ multiplex PCR, and its TCRdb copy is limited to in-frame clones, with some not included. The table lists 90,000 to 120,000 clones, roughly 80% of them singletons. The sample consisted of peripheral blood. These receptors originate from a man aged 60-69 years with acute or convalescent COVID-19. Both conserved end residues are part of each CDR3. Each record gives: V gene, D gene, clone size, J gene, CDR3 length, CDR3 protein, CDR3 DNA. D genes are given only for firm matches. Clone size appears in some rows only: once, few, many, or a class for an expanded clone.

v_call: TRBV9
d_call: TRBD1
clone_size: -
j_call: TRBJ2-7
cdr3_length: 13
cdr3_aa: CASSPQGADEQYF
cdr3_nt: TGTGCCAGCAGCCCTCAGGGGGCAGACGAGCAGTACTTC

v_call: TRBV18
d_call: TRBD1
clone_size: -
j_call: TRBJ1-1
cdr3_length: 16
cdr3_aa: CASHSLTGVGNTEAFF
cdr3_nt: TGTGCCAGCCATTCCCTAACAGGGGTAGGGAACACTGAAGCTTTCTTT

v_call: TRBV9
d_call: -
clone_size: -
j_call: TRBJ1-5
cdr3_length: 13
cdr3_aa: CASSVDTDQPQHF
cdr3_nt: TGTGCCAGCAGCGTAGATACGGATCAGCCCCAGCATTTT

v_call: TRBV7-3
d_call: -
clone_size: -
j_call: TRBJ2-5
cdr3_length: 15
cdr3_aa: CASSLTRAGQETQYF
cdr3_nt: TGTGCCAGCAGCTTAACAAGGGCGGGACAAGAGACCCAGTACTTC

v_call: TRBV2
d_call: -
clone_size: -
j_call: TRBJ2-1
cdr3_length: 13
cdr3_aa: CASSEGPRGEQFF
cdr3_nt: TGTGCCAGCAGTGAGGGTCCACGGGGTGAGCAGTTCTTC

v_call: TRBV29-1
d_call: TRBD2
clone_size: -
j_call: TRBJ2-7
cdr3_length: 14
cdr3_aa: CSVDASGSTYEQYF
cdr3_nt: TGCAGCGTTGACGCTAGCGGGTCTACCTACGAGCAGTACTTC

v_call: TRBV11-3
d_call: TRBD2
clone_size: few
j_call: TRBJ2-1
cdr3_length: 17
cdr3_aa: CASSRRLAGVGYNEQFF
cdr3_nt: TGTGCCAGCAGCCGCAGACTAGCGGGGGTGGGGTACAATGAGCAGTTCTTC

v_call: TRBV27
d_call: -
clone_size: once
j_call: TRBJ2-1
cdr3_length: 11
cdr3_aa: CASKQYNEQFF
cdr3_nt: TGTGCCAGCAAACAGTACAATGAGCAGTTCTTC

v_call: TRBV2
d_call: TRBD2
clone_size: -
j_call: TRBJ2-7
cdr3_length: 14
cdr3_aa: CASSEAGEGLEQYF
cdr3_nt: TGTGCCAGCAGTGAAGCGGGGGAGGGTCTGGAGCAGTACTTC

v_call: TRBV27
d_call: -
clone_size: -
j_call: TRBJ1-5
cdr3_length: 14
cdr3_aa: CASSPRQENQPQHF
cdr3_nt: TGTGCCAGCAGTCCTAGACAGGAAAATCAGCCCCAGCATTTT

v_call: TRBV6-5
d_call: -
clone_size: -
j_call: TRBJ2-7
cdr3_length: 14
cdr3_aa: CASRTTGLTYEQYF
cdr3_nt: TGTGCCAGCAGGACTACAGGGTTAACCTACGAGCAGTACTTC

v_call: TRBV7-8
d_call: TRBD1
clone_size: -
j_call: TRBJ1-1
cdr3_length: 16
cdr3_aa: CASSRQGVDGGTEAFF
cdr3_nt: TGTGCCAGCAGCCGACAGGGGGTCGATGGGGGCACTGAAGCTTTCTTT

v_call: TRBV15
d_call: -
clone_size: -
j_call: TRBJ2-1
cdr3_length: 12
cdr3_aa: CATSTGGYEQFF
cdr3_nt: TGTGCCACCAGCACGGGGGGCTATGAGCAGTTCTTC

v_call: TRBV10-2
d_call: -
clone_size: -
j_call: TRBJ2-7
cdr3_length: 13
cdr3_aa: CASSRGPTYEQYF
cdr3_nt: TGCGCCAGCAGTAGGGGCCCCACCTACGAGCAGTACTTC

v_call: TRBV6-5
d_call: TRBD1
clone_size: -
j_call: TRBJ2-7
cdr3_length: 15
cdr3_aa: CASRYGTGDSYEQYF
cdr3_nt: TGTGCCAGCAGATATGGGACAGGGGACTCCTACGAGCAGTACTTC

v_call: TRBV6-5
d_call: TRBD1
clone_size: -
j_call: TRBJ2-7
cdr3_length: 16
cdr3_aa: CASSYPPDRVFYEQYF
cdr3_nt: TGTGCCAGCAGTTACCCCCCCGACAGGGTATTCTACGAGCAGTACTTC

v_call: TRBV6-1
d_call: TRBD2
clone_size: -
j_call: TRBJ2-1
cdr3_length: 19
cdr3_aa: CASSARASGGQSFYNEQFF
cdr3_nt: TGTGCCAGCAGTGCTCGGGCTAGCGGGGGGCAATCGTTCTACAATGAGCAGTTCTTC

v_call: TRBV28
d_call: -
clone_size: -
j_call: TRBJ2-6
cdr3_length: 16
cdr3_aa: CASSPWRNSGANVLTF
cdr3_nt: TGTGCCAGCAGCCCATGGAGGAACTCTGGGGCCAACGTCCTGACTTTC

v_call: TRBV29-1
d_call: -
clone_size: -
j_call: TRBJ2-1
cdr3_length: 12
cdr3_aa: CSVEESGMGQFF
cdr3_nt: TGCAGCGTTGAAGAATCGGGGATGGGGCAGTTCTTC

v_call: TRBV7-3
d_call: TRBD1
clone_size: once
j_call: TRBJ2-1
cdr3_length: 16
cdr3_aa: CASSLWTGKGYNEQFF
cdr3_nt: TGTGCCAGCAGCCTCTGGACAGGGAAAGGCTACAATGAGCAGTTCTTC